These T cell receptor beta chains were read from a single sample in a study of blood T cell dynamics during melanoma immunotherapy. The protocol was immunoSEQ multiplex PCR, while the TCRdb copy is restricted to in-frame clones and leaves out a portion. The table records approximately 23,000 clones, nearly 90% of them present only once. The sample was blood, taken from a patient treated with checkpoint blockade. The receptors originated from a human donor with melanoma. Both conserved end residues are part of each CDR3. A D gene is named only where the DNA matches it firmly. A row's size may be missing; if present it is once, few, many or a size class.

D,size,J,V,DNA,CDR3
-,-,TRBJ2-7,TRBV25-1,TGTGCCAGCAGTGAAACAGGGTATGGCGCCTACGAGCAGTACTTC,CASSETGYGAYEQYF
TRBD1,-,TRBJ1-5,TRBV19,TGTGCCAGTAGTATCAGGACAGGGAATCAGCCCCAGCATTTT,CASSIRTGNQPQHF
-,-,TRBJ2-7,TRBV27,TGTGCCAGCAGTTCGAAGGGTAGCGCGACCTACGAGCAGTACTTC,CASSSKGSATYEQYF
TRBD1,-,TRBJ2-6,TRBV5-1,TGCGCCAGCAGCTTAGGGACAGCAGGGGCCAACGTCCTGACTTTC,CASSLGTAGANVLTF
TRBD1,once,TRBJ2-7,TRBV2,TGTGCCAGCAGTGGTCTCCCAGGCGTCGGACAGGTTTTTAACTTC,CASSGLPGVGQVFNF
TRBD1,-,TRBJ1-5,TRBV7-6,TGTGCCAGCAGCCCAGAGACAGGGGCGCCCCAGCATTTT,CASSPETGAPQHF
-,-,TRBJ1-5,TRBV9,TGTGCCAGCAGCGTAGGAGGACGGATCAATCAGCCCCAGCATTTT,CASSVGGRINQPQHF
-,-,TRBJ2-7,TRBV5-1,TGCGCCAGTACGGATGGGTCGATTGGCGAGCAGTACTTC,CASTDGSIGEQYF
TRBD2,-,TRBJ2-7,TRBV23-1,TGCGCCAGCAGTCAATCGCTAGCGGGAGTGTCAAACGAGCAGTACTTC,CASSQSLAGVSNEQYF
-,-,TRBJ1-1,TRBV7-8,TGTGCCAGCAGCTTATTGAGGGGGACTGAAGCTTTCTTT,CASSLLRGTEAFF
-,-,TRBJ1-1,TRBV21-1,TGTGCCAGCAGCAATTACGACGGCGGACCCATGAACACTGAAGCTTTCTTT,CASSNYDGGPMNTEAFF
-,-,TRBJ1-4,TRBV11-2,TGTGCCAGCAGCTCGGCGGGGAGTGGAAAACTGTTTTTT,CASSSAGSGKLFF
TRBD2,-,TRBJ2-7,TRBV11-1,TGTGCCAGCAGCTTGGGTCGGGAGGACTCTTTAGGCGAGCAGTACTTC,CASSLGREDSLGEQYF
-,-,TRBJ2-1,TRBV19,TGTGCCAGTAGTATAGATTCGGGTGGTGAGCAGTTCTTC,CASSIDSGGEQFF
TRBD2,-,TRBJ2-7,TRBV27,TGTGCCAGCAGCTCAGGGACTAGCGGGAGCGACGAGCAGTACTTC,CASSSGTSGSDEQYF
-,few,TRBJ1-6,TRBV2,TGTGCCAGCAGTGAAGCGCCTCCGCACTGGAAATCACCCCTCCACTTT,CASSEAPPHWKSPLHF
-,-,TRBJ2-3,TRBV30,TGTGCCACAGTGGGAAGTGTTATCCAGTATTTT,CATVGSVIQYF
TRBD1,-,TRBJ1-5,TRBV28,TGTGCCAGCAGTTCAGGACAGGCCCCGTATAGCAATCAGCCCCAGCATTTT,CASSSGQAPYSNQPQHF
-,-,TRBJ1-1,TRBV12-5,TGTGCTAGTGGCTTGCCAGGTAGGGGCACTGAAGCTTTCTTT,CASGLPGRGTEAFF
-,-,TRBJ1-3,TRBV30,TGTGCCTGGAGTGTAGTTTCTGGAAACACCATATATTTT,CAWSVVSGNTIYF
TRBD2,-,TRBJ2-3,TRBV7-9,TGTGCCAGCAGCTTAGGGGTAGCGGGGACTACCTCTCTTACAGATACGCAGTATTTT,CASSLGVAGTTSLTDTQYF
TRBD1,-,TRBJ2-7,TRBV14,TGTGCCAGCAGCCAAGAGGGACAGGGAAGCGAGCAGTACTTC,CASSQEGQGSEQYF
-,-,TRBJ2-7,TRBV29-1,TGCAGCGTTGGGGAGTTCTACGAGCAGTACTTC,CSVGEFYEQYF
TRBD2,-,TRBJ2-1,TRBV27,TGTGCCAGCAGTCCGCGACTAGCGGGAGGGAATGAGCAGTTCTTC,CASSPRLAGGNEQFF
-,once,TRBJ1-5,TRBV29-1,TGCAGCGCCGGGGAACAGGCCAATCAGCCCCAGCATTTT,CSAGEQANQPQHF
TRBD1,few,TRBJ1-5,TRBV4-2,TGTGCCAGCAGCCAAACTTCCCGGACAGGAATTGATCAGCCCCAGCATTTT,CASSQTSRTGIDQPQHF
-,-,TRBJ2-1,TRBV29-1,TGCAGCGTTGAAAGGGCCTACAATGAGCAGTTCTTC,CSVERAYNEQFF
-,-,TRBJ2-2,TRBV5-6,TGTGCCAGCAGCTCCCTCCTCCTCGCGAACACCGGGGAGCTGTTTTTT,CASSSLLLANTGELFF
TRBD1,-,TRBJ1-2,TRBV30,TGTGCCTGGAGTCGGAGGGGGCCTGAGGCCTTC,CAWSRRGPEAF
TRBD1,-,TRBJ2-7,TRBV30,TGTGCCTGGAGTGCGCCGGGACAGGGTAACTACGAGCAGTACTTC,CAWSAPGQGNYEQYF
-,-,TRBJ2-2,TRBV27,TGTGCCAGCAGTTTAACCCGATACACCGGGGAGCTGTTTTTT,CASSLTRYTGELFF
-,-,TRBJ2-2,TRBV20-1,TGCAGTGCTGGGGGGCCCGGGGAGCTGTTTTTT,CSAGGPGELFF
-,-,TRBJ1-2,TRBV29-1,TGCAGCGTTGAAGATCAGGGTGGGCCCTACACCTTC,CSVEDQGGPYTF
TRBD2,-,TRBJ2-5,TRBV5-4,TGTGCCAGCAGCTTCGATAGCGGGAGGGCCGTGGAGACCCAGTACTTC,CASSFDSGRAVETQYF
-,-,TRBJ1-2,TRBV6-6,TGTGCCAGCAGCACCGACAGCTCGAACCACTATGGCTACACCTTC,CASSTDSSNHYGYTF
TRBD1,once,TRBJ1-5,TRBV7-1,TGTGCCAGCAGCTTAGCTCAGACAGGGTATGGCCTAAGGTTGAATCAGCCCCAGCATTTT,CASSLAQTGYGLRLNQPQHF
-,-,TRBJ1-3,TRBV28,TGTGCCAGCAGTTCACCAGGACTGAACCTTGGAAACACCATATATTTT,CASSSPGLNLGNTIYF
TRBD2,-,TRBJ2-7,TRBV2,TGTGCCAGCAAGGGTAGGACTAGCACATCGCACGAGCAGTACTTC,CASKGRTSTSHEQYF